These 16 T cell receptor beta chains share one sample of origin, sequenced in a study of blood T cell repertoires in COVID-19. Libraries were prepared by immunoSEQ multiplex PCR; TCRdb keeps only in-frame clonotypes and omits some of them. Of 110,000 or so clones in the sample, about 88% are singletons; the top ten hold 8.4%. The sequencing sample was made of peripheral blood. The receptors here all came from a woman in her seventies who had recovered from COVID-19.

The V gene is TRBV5-5, the J gene TRBJ2-3; no reliable D call. The germline CDR1 and CDR2 sequences are SGHKS and YYEKEE (reference sequence). The CDR3 sequence is 15 residues long. V lost 5 bases, J lost 0 bases, and 13 bases lay in between. The CDR3 coding sequence is TGTGCCAGCAGTTCGGGTTATACTAGCACAGATACGCAGTATTTT. This sequence encodes CASSSGYTSTDTQYF.

The gene calls are TRBV13 and TRBJ2-3; TRBD2 matches at 10 bases. V shed 0 bases and J 4 bases; nucleotides not matched to a gene: 7. Germline V gives CDR1 PRHDT, CDR2 FYEKMQ (reference sequence). CDR3 length: 17 residues. The CDR3 sequence is CASSLGHSGGPPDTQYF. CDR3 coding DNA: TGTGCCAGCAGCTTAGGCCATAGCGGGGGGCCTCCAGATACGCAGTATTTT.

V usage is TRBV28 and J usage is TRBJ1-2, with 8 bases fitting TRBD1. CDR3 length: 14 amino acids. Germline V lookup: CDR1 MDHEN, CDR2 SYDVKM. The junction had 9 bases not matched to a gene; V was cut back by 4 bases and J by 8 bases. The CDR3, as DNA: TGTGCCAGCAGTTCGACAGGGGAACATGAGGGCTACACCTTC. This gives the protein CASSSTGEHEGYTF.

This rearrangement joins TRBV6-1 to TRBJ1-2; D might be TRBD1 (6 bases). Trimming removed 3 bases from V and 3 bases from J, with 11 bases in between. The CDR3 consists of 14 residues. Germline V gives CDR1 MNHNS, CDR2 SASEGT. CDR3 DNA: TGTGCCAGCAGTGAGCAGGGGACCTACTATGGCTACACCTTC. Protein product: CASSEQGTYYGYTF.

This chain's CDR3 is CASSRGGNNEQFF. In DNA, the CDR3 is TGTGCCAGCAGTCGGGGGGGCAATAATGAGCAGTTCTTC. The V gene is TRBV11-3, the J gene TRBJ2-1; 8 bases align to TRBD2. CDR3 length: 13 amino acids. Germline V gene lookup returns CDR1 SGHNT and CDR2 YENEEA. V shed 6 bases and J 7 bases; nucleotides not matched to a gene: 5.

This clone was recorded a few times. V usage is TRBV4-2 and J usage is TRBJ1-6; a possible D gene is TRBD1 (6 bases). V was cut by 0 bases and J by 10 bases, with 13 bases left in between. The CDR3 runs 15 residues. Germline V gene lookup returns CDR1 LGHNA and CDR2 YNFKEQ. Here the CDR3 reads CASSQDLAGVSPLHF. Written as DNA, the CDR3 is TGTGCCAGCAGCCAAGATTTGGCAGGGGTATCACCCCTCCACTTT.

CDR3 amino acids: CASSFRGTGGTAFF. Here the CDR3 DNA reads TGTGCCAGTAGTTTCAGGGGGACAGGGGGGACGGCTTTCTTT. The chain recombines TRBV19 with TRBJ1-1; 11 bases are shared with TRBD1. The junction had 10 bases not matched to a gene; V was cut back by 5 bases and J by 11 bases. This CDR3 comprises 14 residues. Germline-derived CDR1 and CDR2 are LNHDA and SQIVND (reference sequence).

V gene TRBV15 combines with J gene TRBJ1-4, with D tentatively TRBD1 (5 bases). Germline V gene data show CDR1 as LNHNV and CDR2 as YYDKDF (reference sequence). This CDR3 comprises 15 residues. Trimming shortened V by 0 bases and J by 7 bases, and 12 bases separated the two germline ends. As DNA, the CDR3 is TGTGCCACCAGCAGAGATCGGGGAGGGACTGAAAAACTGTTTTTT. Residues: CATSRDRGGTEKLFF.

This chain connects TRBV7-2 to TRBJ2-3; TRBD2 agrees at 9 bases. The CDR3 loop spans 15 amino acids. With V trimmed by 5 bases and J by 4 bases, 7 bases remained unmatched. Germline CDR1 is SGHTA and CDR2 is FQGNSA. The CDR3 sequence is CASSPGAGGADTQYF. The CDR3 DNA sequence: TGTGCCAGCAGCCCCGGGGCGGGGGGGGCAGATACGCAGTATTTT.

CDR3 protein: CASSGAAGMNTEAFF. The CDR3, as DNA: TGTGCCAGCAGTGGGGCAGCCGGTATGAACACTGAAGCTTTCTTT. The chain combines TRBV2 with TRBJ1-1, with no clear D. In germline, CDR1 is SNHLY, CDR2 FYNNEI. Trimming stripped 4 bases from V and 0 bases from J, with 12 bases between. The CDR3 is 15 residues long.

V gene TRBV7-9 combines with J gene TRBJ2-1, with a possible D match to TRBD2 (7 bases). Germline CDR1 and CDR2: SEHNR and FQNEAQ (reference sequence). The CDR3 spans 13 residues. Trimming left V 3 bases short and J 10 bases short, with 13 bases between. The CDR3 protein is CASSLGGAPEQFF. The CDR3 region has the DNA TGTGCCAGCAGCTTGGGGGGGGCCCCCGAGCAGTTCTTC.

V is TRBV29-1 and J is TRBJ2-7; 9 bases align to TRBD1. After removal of 5 bases from V and 4 bases from J, the junction contained 6 bases not matched to a gene. Germline V gene data show CDR1 as SQVTM and CDR2 as ANQGSEA. This CDR3 spans 13 amino acids. In DNA form, the CDR3 reads TGCAGCGTTAGGAGGACAGGGGCTTACGAGCAGTACTTC. It encodes CSVRRTGAYEQYF.

DNA of the CDR3: TGTGCCACCAGCCCCGGGGGGGGCTACGAGCAGTACTTC. It codes for CATSPGGGYEQYF. The chain combines TRBV15 with TRBJ2-7, with 8 bases aligning to TRBD2. The germline gives CDR1 LNHNV, CDR2 YYDKDF (reference sequence). The CDR3 is 13 residues long. The V gene end was trimmed by 5 bases and the J gene end by 3 bases; junction bases not matched to a gene: 3.

The CDR3 here is CASSPPLGQGAYEQYF. The CDR3 DNA sequence: TGTGCCAGCTCACCACCGTTGGGACAGGGGGCCTACGAGCAGTACTTC. The chain carries TRBV18 and TRBJ2-7, with 11 positions matching TRBD1. Looked up from germline, CDR1 is KGHSH and CDR2 is LQKENI. The V gene end was trimmed by 0 bases and the J gene end by 2 bases; junction bases not matched to a gene: 3. The CDR3 spans 16 residues. Supplemented by reference TRBV18 and TRBJ2-7, the full variable domain reads NAGVMQNPRHLVRRRGQEARLRCSPMKGHSHVYWYRQLPEEGLKFMVYLQKENIIDESGMPKERFSAEFPKEGPSILRIQQVVRGDSAAYFCASSPPLGQGAYEQYFGPGTRLTVT.

The chain links TRBV4-3 to TRBJ1-2; D perhaps matches TRBD1 (5 bases). The CDR3 sequence is 13 residues long. Germline-derived CDR1 and CDR2 are LGHNA and YSLEER. The V end was cut by 1 base, the J end by 4 bases, with 7 bases between. CDR3 in amino acids: CASSQGQSYGYTF. The CDR3 DNA follows: TGCGCCAGCAGCCAAGGACAGTCCTATGGCTACACCTTC.

The chain has TRBV11-2 and TRBJ2-4, with a possible D match to TRBD1 (6 bases). This CDR3 comprises 13 residues. V gave up 3 bases and J gave up 10 bases, with 13 bases separating them. From germline, CDR1 is SGHAT and CDR2 FQNNGV. CDR3: CASSFLGQTIQYF. In nucleotides, the CDR3 is TGTGCCAGCAGCTTCTTAGGACAGACGATTCAGTACTTC.